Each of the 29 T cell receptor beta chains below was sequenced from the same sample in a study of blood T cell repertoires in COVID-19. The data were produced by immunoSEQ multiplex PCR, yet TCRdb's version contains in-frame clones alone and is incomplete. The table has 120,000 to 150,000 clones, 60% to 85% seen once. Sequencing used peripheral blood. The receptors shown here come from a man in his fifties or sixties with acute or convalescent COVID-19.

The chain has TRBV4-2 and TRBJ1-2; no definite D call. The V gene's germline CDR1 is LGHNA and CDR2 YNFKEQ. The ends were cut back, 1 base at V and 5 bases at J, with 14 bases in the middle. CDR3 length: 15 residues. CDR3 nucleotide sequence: TGTGCCAGCAGCCAAGCGATCGGGAACAATTATGGCTACACCTTC. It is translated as CASSQAIGNNYGYTF.

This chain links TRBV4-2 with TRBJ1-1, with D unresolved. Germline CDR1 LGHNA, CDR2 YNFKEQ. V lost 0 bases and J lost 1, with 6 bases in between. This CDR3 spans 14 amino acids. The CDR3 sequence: CASSQELQNTEAFF. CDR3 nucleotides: TGTGCCAGCAGCCAAGAATTACAGAACACTGAAGCTTTCTTT.

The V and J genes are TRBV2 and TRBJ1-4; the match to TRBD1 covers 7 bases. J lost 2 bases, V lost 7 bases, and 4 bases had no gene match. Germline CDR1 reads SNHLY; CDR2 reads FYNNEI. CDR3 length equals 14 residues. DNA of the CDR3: TGTGCCAGCAAGGGACAGACCACTAATGAAAAACTGTTTTTT. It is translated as CASKGQTTNEKLFF.

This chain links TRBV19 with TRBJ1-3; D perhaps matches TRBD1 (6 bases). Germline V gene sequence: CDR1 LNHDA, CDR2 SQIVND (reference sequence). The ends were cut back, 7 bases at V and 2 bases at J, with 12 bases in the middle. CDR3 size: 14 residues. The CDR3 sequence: CASISQGTGNTIYF. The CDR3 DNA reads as TGTGCCAGTATCTCACAGGGCACTGGAAACACCATATATTTT. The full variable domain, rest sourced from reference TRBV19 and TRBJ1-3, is DGGITQSPKYLFRKEGQNVTLSCEQNLNHDAMYWYRQDPGQGLRLIYYSQIVNDFQKGDIAEGYSVSREKKESFPLTVTSAQKNPTAFYLCASISQGTGNTIYFGEGSWLTVV.

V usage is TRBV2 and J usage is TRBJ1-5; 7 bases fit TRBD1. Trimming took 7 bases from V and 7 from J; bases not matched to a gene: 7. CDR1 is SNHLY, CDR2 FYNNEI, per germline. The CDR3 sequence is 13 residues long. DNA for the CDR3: TGTGCCAGCAACCAGGGGGGTGACCAGCCCCAGCATTTT. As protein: CASNQGGDQPQHF.

The CDR3 spells CASRPYPGQGARGYTF. CDR3 DNA: TGCGCCAGCAGACCTTATCCGGGACAGGGGGCGCGAGGCTACACCTTC. This chain joins TRBV23-1 and TRBJ1-2, with 12 bases fitting TRBD1. TRBV23-1 is noted as an ORF with a role that remains uncertain. The length of the CDR3 is 16 residues. J gave up 8 bases and V 6 bases, and 13 bases lay outside the gene matches.

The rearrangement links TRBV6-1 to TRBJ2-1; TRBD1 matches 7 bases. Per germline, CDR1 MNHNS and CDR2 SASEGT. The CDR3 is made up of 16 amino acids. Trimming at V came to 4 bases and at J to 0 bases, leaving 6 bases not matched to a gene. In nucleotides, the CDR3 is TGTGCCAGCAGTGCCCCAACAGGGGTCTCCTACAATGAGCAGTTCTTC. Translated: CASSAPTGVSYNEQFF.

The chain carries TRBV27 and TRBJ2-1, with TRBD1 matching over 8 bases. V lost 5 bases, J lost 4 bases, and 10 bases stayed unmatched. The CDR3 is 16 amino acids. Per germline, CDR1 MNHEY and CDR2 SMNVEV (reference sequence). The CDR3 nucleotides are TGTGCCAGCAGTAAAATGACAGGGGAGGCTTACAATGAGCAGTTCTTC. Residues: CASSKMTGEAYNEQFF.

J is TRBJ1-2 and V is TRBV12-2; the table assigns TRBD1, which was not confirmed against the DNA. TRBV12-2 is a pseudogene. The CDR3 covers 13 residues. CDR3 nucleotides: TGTGCAAGTCGCTTAGACGGCAGCAGGGGCTACACCTTC. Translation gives CASRLDGSRGYTF.

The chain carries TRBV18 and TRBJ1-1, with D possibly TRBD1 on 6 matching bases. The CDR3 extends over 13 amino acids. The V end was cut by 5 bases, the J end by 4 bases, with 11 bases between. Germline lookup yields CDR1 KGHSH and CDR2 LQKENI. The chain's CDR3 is CASSKTGPTEAFF. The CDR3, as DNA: TGTGCCAGCTCAAAAACAGGGCCCACTGAAGCTTTCTTT.

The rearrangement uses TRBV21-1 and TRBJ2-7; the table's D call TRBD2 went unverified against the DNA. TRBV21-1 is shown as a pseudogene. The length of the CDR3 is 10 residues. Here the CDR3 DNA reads TGTGCTGGGCGGGGGAACGAGCAGTACTTC. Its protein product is CAGRGNEQYF.

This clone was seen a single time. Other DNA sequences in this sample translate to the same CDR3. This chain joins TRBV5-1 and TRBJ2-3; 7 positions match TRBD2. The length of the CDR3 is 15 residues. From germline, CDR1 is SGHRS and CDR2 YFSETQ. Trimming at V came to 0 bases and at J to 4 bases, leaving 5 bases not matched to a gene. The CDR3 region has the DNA TGCGCCAGCAGCTTGGGACTAGCCGGGCCAGATACGCAGTATTTT. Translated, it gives CASSLGLAGPDTQYF.

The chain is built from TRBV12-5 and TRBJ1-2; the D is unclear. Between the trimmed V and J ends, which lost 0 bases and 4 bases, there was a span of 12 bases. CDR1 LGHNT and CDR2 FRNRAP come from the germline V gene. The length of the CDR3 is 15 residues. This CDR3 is CASGLVLGGGYGYTF. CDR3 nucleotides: TGTGCTAGTGGTTTGGTGCTTGGAGGTGGCTATGGCTACACCTTC. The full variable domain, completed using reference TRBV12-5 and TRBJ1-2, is DARVTQTPRHKVTEMGQEVTMRCQPILGHNTVFWYRQTMMQGLELLAYFRNRAPLDDSGMPKDRFSAEMPDATLATLKIQPSEPRDSAVYFCASGLVLGGGYGYTFGSGTRLTVV.

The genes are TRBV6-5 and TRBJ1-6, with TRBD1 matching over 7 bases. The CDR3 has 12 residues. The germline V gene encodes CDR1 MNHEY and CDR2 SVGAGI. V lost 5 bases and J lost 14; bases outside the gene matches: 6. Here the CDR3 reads CASSPGQGALHF. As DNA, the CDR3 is TGTGCCAGCAGTCCGGGGCAGGGGGCCCTCCACTTT.

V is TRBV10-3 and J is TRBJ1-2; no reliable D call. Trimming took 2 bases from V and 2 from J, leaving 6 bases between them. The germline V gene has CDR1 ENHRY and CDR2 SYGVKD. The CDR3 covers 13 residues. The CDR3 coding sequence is TGTGCCATCAGTGAGGAGGGCAACTATGGCTACACCTTC. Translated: CAISEEGNYGYTF.

This CDR3 reads CASRAAETQYF. As DNA, the CDR3 is TGTGCCAGTCGCGCCGCAGAGACCCAGTACTTC. The chain uses TRBV19 and TRBJ2-5, with D unclear. V dropped 8 bases and J dropped 4 bases, with 8 bases sitting between them. The CDR3 extends over 11 amino acids. Germline CDR1 is LNHDA and CDR2 is SQIVND (reference sequence).

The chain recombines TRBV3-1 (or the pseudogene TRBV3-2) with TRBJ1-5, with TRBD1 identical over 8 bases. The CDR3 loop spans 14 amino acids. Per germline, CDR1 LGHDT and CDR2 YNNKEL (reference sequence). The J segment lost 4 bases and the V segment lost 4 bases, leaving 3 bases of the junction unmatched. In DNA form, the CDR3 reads TGTGCCAGCAGCCCCGGACAGGGAAATCAGCCCCAGCATTTT. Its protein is CASSPGQGNQPQHF.

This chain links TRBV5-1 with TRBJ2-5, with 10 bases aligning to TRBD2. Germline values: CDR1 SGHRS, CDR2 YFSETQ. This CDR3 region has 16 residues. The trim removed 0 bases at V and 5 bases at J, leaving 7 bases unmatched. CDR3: CASSLASSGGAETQYF. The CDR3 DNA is TGCGCCAGCAGCTTGGCGTCCAGCGGGGGGGCCGAGACCCAGTACTTC.

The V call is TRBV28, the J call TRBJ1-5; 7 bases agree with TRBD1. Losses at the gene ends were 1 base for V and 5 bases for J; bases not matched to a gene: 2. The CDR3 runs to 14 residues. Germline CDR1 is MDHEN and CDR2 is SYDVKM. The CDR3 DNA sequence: TGTGCCAGCAGTTTATCGACAGGGCATCAGCCCCAGCATTTT. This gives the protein CASSLSTGHQPQHF.

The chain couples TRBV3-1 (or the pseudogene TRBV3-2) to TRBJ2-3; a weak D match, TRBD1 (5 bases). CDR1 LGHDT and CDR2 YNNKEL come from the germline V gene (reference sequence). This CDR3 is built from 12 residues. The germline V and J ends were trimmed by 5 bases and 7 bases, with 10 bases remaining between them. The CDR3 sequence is CASSTGPYTQYF. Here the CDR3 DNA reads TGTGCCAGCAGCACAGGTCCGTATACGCAGTATTTT.

CDR3 protein: CASSVGVVGTGNGYTF. The CDR3 coding sequence is TGTGCCAGCAGCGTAGGGGTTGTGGGGACAGGGAATGGCTACACCTTC. The chain employs TRBV9 and TRBJ1-2, with 9 bases fitting TRBD1. V shed 0 bases, J shed 6 bases, and the junction held 9 bases outside the gene matches. This CDR3 region has 16 residues. From germline, CDR1 is SGDLS and CDR2 YYNGEE.

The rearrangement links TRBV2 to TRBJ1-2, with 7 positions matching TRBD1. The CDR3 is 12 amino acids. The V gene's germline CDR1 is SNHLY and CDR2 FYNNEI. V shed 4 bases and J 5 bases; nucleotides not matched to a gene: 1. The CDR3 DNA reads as TGTGCCAGCAGTGCGGGACAGTATGGCTACACCTTC. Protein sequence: CASSAGQYGYTF.

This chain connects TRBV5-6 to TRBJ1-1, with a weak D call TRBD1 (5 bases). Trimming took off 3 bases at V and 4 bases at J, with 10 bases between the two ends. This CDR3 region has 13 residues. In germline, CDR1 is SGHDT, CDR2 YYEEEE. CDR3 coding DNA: TGTGCCAGCAGCTCGGGGGAGAGCACTGAAGCTTTCTTT. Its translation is CASSSGESTEAFF.

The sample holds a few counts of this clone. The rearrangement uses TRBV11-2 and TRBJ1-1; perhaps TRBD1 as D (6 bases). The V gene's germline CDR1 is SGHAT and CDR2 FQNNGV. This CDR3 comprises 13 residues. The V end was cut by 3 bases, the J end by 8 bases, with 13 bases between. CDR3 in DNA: TGTGCCAGCAGCTTTGGGGGGGGCGCCGAAGCTTTCTTT. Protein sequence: CASSFGGGAEAFF.

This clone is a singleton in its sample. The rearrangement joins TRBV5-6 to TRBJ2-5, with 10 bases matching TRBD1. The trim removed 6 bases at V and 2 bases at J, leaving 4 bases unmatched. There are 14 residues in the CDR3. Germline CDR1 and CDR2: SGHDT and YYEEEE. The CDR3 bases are TGTGCCAGCATATCGGACAGGGGGCAAGAGACCCAGTACTTC. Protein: CASISDRGQETQYF.

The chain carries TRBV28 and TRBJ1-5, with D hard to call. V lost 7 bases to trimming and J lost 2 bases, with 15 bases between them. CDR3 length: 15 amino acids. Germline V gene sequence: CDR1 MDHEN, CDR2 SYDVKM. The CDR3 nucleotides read TGTGCCAGCACCACTGAGGGAGTTGGCAATCAGCCCCAGCATTTT. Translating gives CASTTEGVGNQPQHF.

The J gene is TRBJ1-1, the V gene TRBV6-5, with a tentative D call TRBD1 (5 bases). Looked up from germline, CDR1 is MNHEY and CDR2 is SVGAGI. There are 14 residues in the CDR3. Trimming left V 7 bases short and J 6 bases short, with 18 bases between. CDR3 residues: CASNPGGGRSEAFF. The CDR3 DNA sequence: TGTGCCAGCAACCCGGGGGGGGGAAGGTCTGAAGCTTTCTTT.

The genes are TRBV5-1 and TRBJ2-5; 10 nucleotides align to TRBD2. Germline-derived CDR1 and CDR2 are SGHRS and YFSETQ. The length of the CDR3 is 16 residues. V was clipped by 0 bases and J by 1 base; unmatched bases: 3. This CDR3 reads CASSLEPSGGQETQYF. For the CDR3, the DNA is TGCGCCAGCAGCTTGGAGCCTAGCGGGGGCCAAGAGACCCAGTACTTC.

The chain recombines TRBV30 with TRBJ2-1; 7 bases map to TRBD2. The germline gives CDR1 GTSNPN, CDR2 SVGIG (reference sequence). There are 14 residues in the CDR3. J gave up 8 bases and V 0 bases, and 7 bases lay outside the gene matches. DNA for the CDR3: TGTGCCTGGAGTGTAGGGCGGGGGAGGGATGAGCAGTTCTTC. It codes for CAWSVGRGRDEQFF.